One T cell receptor beta chain is described in this entry. What it recognizes is unknown. The entry originates in a study of cytomegalovirus exposure and HLA in healthy donors. The primer mix had 60 Vbeta and 13 Jbeta primers. The assay was immunoSEQ multiplex PCR, and TCRdb's table has in-frame clones only and misses some. Among around 180,000 clones, 60% to 80% were seen once, and the ten largest hold more than 2%. This CDR3 contains 17 residues. Germline-derived CDR1 and CDR2 are LGHNT and FRNRAP. The ends were cut back, 6 bases at V and 3 bases at J, with 21 bases in the middle. Study-wide results and caveats: As a later analysis showed, several of the most significant clusters appeared to be linked to common viral pathogens. Later on, an analysis tied around 17,000 TCR beta sequences to HLA alleles at 0.05 false discovery rate.

The receptor comes from a man in his fifties or sixties in good health and CMV-seronegative. The sequencing sample was made of PBMCs. This chain connects TRBV12-5 to TRBJ2-1, with D maybe TRBD1 (5 bases). For the CDR3, the DNA is TGTGCTAGTGGCAACACTTACCAGGGAAGGAACTACAATGAGCAGTTCTTC. This gives the protein CASGNTYQGRNYNEQFF.